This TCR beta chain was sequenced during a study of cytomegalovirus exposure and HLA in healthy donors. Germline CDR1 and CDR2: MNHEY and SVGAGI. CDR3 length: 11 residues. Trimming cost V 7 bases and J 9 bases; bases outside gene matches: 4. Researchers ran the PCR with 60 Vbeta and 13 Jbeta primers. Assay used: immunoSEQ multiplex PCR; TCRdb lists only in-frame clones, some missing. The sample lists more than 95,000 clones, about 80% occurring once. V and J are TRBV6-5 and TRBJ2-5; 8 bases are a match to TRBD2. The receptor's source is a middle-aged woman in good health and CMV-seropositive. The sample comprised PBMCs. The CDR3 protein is CASTAGGSQYF. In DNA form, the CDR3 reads TGTGCCAGCACGGCGGGGGGATCCCAGTACTTC.